This T cell receptor beta chain stems from a study of blood T cell repertoires in COVID-19. The wider study: The United States, Italy and Spain provided the acute and convalescent COVID-19 samples. PBMCs, B-cell-depleted T cells, or T cells were the source of the cDNA or gDNA that made up the material.

CDR3 length equals 11 residues. Germline V gene sequence: CDR1 SNHLY, CDR2 FYNNEI. Deletions cut 4 bases from V and 9 bases from J, with 10 bases between. The sample holds one count of this clone. In the authors' workflow: The authors estimated nucleated cell counts from reference gene primer amplification. Sequencing was performed with immunoSEQ multiplex PCR; in TCRdb, only in-frame clones are kept and a portion is missing. V, J and clone size derive from that table, while D and trimming were established from the DNA sequence. The sample records 150,000 to 200,000 clones, 87% being singletons. The sample taken for sequencing was peripheral blood. This clonotype was sampled from a woman between 55 and 75 years old who had recovered from COVID-19. This chain links TRBV2 with TRBJ2-7; D may be TRBD1 (5 bases). The CDR3, as DNA: TGTGCCAGCAGTGTGGGGCAGGGGCAGTACTTC. Translating gives CASSVGQGQYF.